What follows is one T cell receptor (beta chain) and its context. Its binding antigen is unknown. No base-level quality is on record; no much larger clone is a single base apart. These data come from a study of beta chain features in type 1 diabetes (dated by TCRdb to the late 2010s). A note on the overall study: Patients and healthy donors did not differ in mean age, gender distribution, total cell number or subset yield. Regulatory and stem cell-like memory subsets were isolated from only 8 patients and roughly 8 healthy donors, whereas naive and central memory subsets came from all 28 donors. A total of 107,917,701 sorted cells were examined across all samples, and the number of cells per subset was strongly correlated with RNA yield. In the study, recently diagnosed type 1 diabetes patients and matched healthy donors were compared on the TCRB repertoires of their sorted circulating CD4+ T cell subsets. Paper-wide results and their limitations: HLA sub-analyses involved small numbers of individuals, so any influence of HLA type on TCRB rearrangement remained unresolved. A moderate but significant shortening of TCRB CDR3 length was observed in type 1 diabetes patients in all four CD4+ subsets. Naive, central memory and regulatory TCRB repertoires appeared to be more alike among patients than among healthy donors. Fewer insertions and more nucleotide deletions at VDJ recombination sites were observed in patients with type 1 diabetes, implying thymic rearrangement abnormalities. Sequencing cDNA rather than genomic DNA could over-represent highly expressing activated cells, although activation and CD3 levels did not differ between groups. PCR might favor shorter templates, but patient and control samples were amplified and corrected together, so any skew would affect both groups equally.

The entire isolated RNA was reverse transcribed using the High Capacity cDNA Reverse Transcription Kit, and thus expressed TCRB transcripts were sequenced. Deep immunoSEQ sequencing was applied to naive, central memory and regulatory T cell samples, giving an average of approximately 4 million total reads per sample. Sorted cells were lysed in RLT buffer and RNA was extracted with DNase-treated RNeasy Micro or Mini kits, depending on cell number. Each cell subset was processed on its own to prevent cross-contamination, while patient and healthy donor samples were processed together. The immunoSEQ multiplex PCR was used to amplify TCRB sequences from cDNA, generating 87-bp fragments that spanned the CDR3 region. Sequencing of the amplicons was done on the Illumina HiSeq platform. In the paper's pipeline: Synthetic template baselines were used to correct PCR bias computationally, reads within Hamming distance 2 were collapsed together, and singletons that could not be merged were discarded. By aligning reads against IMGT, V, D and J genes, CDR3 length, and insertions or deletions at six rearrangement sites were assigned. Within each subset, clonotype counts were normalized to the number of sorted cells before true diversity and Gini coefficients were calculated with the tcR R package. The overlap coefficient, calculated on TCRB nucleotide sequences, was used to measure repertoire sharing. As a proxy for the pre-selection repertoire, out-of-frame TCRB sequences from naive cells were analyzed. TCRdb retrieved this table from immuneACCESS and kept in-frame rearrangements only. Not all clones are present; in checked studies, unresolved V genes account for under half, and no reason is known for the remainder. V and J calls and clone size come straight from that table; D and trimming were deduced from the DNA. This sample has about 410,000 clones in its table, and around 13% of those were observed once. The top ten constitute approximately 0.038% of the sample.

Based on the germline V gene, the CDR1 and CDR2 sequences are SGDLS and YYNGEE. At the junction V is shortened by 2 bases and J by 1 base, with 9 bases in between. The CDR3 goes from the cysteine to the phenylalanine over 14 residues. Of all the DNA, just the CDR3 is kept, 42 bases in frame from base 1. From each donor, a single peripheral blood sample of about 100 mL on average was drawn into heparinised tubes. A BD FACSAria II and a panel including CD45RO, CCR7, CD25, CD127, CD95 and CD27 were used to sort naive, central memory, regulatory and stem cell-like memory CD4+ T cells. A purity above 98% was achieved for all sorted populations. PBMCs were isolated right away by Lymphoprep density gradient centrifugation and were stained directly, without culture. Samples were stained and sorted in pairs, with one healthy donor and one patient per experiment, so that batch effects were minimized.

The source is a man aged 25 to 45 in good health. The sequenced material came from naive CD4+ T cells from blood. Sample cell subset or site, as interpreted from the label and publication: true naive CD4+ T cells. The chain employs TRBV9 and TRBJ2-5; no D gene can be assigned with confidence. Here the CDR3 is given as CASSVTVRQETQYF. The bases are TGTGCCAGCAGCGTGACGGTACGCCAAGAGACCCAGTACTTC.